The clone carrying this T cell receptor (beta chain) was seen only a few times. Its cognate antigen is unknown. Data came from immunoSEQ multiplex PCR; TCRdb stores just in-frame clones and leaves some out. This table holds some 30,000 clones, about 80% found once. This entry is derived from a study of cytotoxic CD8 clonotypes in ibrutinib-treated CLL. About the research overall: Sequenced samples delivered averages of 255,043 productive templates and 80,000 to 100,000 productive rearrangements.

The V gene end was trimmed by 4 bases and the J gene end by 13 bases; junction bases not matched to a gene: 6. Germline-derived CDR1 and CDR2 are KGHSH and LQKENI. The CDR3 length is 11 residues. The study's findings and limits: Age-matched healthy donor levels were exceeded by baseline clonality, which tracked circulating CD8+ T-cell counts. Sampling times differed between sustained-remission and progressing patients. Treatment left the uncommon public clonotypes either contracted or stable in frequency.

The sequence derives from a human donor with chronic lymphocytic leukemia. The sample in question was PBMCs, obtained after 36 months of ibrutinib treatment. The chain links TRBV18 to TRBJ1-2; 7 positions agree with TRBD1. The CDR3 here is CASSLDRASTF. CDR3 DNA sequence: TGTGCCAGCTCACTAGACAGGGCCTCCACCTTC.